The T cell receptor beta chain described here comes from a study of blood T cells in healthy people across ages. General study points: Unknown donor CMV status possibly confounded expanded clonotype changes. Older age coincided with a roughly linear decline in TCR beta diversity per million T cells.

A word on this clonotype: Its antigen is not identified.

Together with a sample-barcoded 5' primer, a J-beta primer mix was included in a second PCR lasting about 6 to 12 cycles. MiXCR was run by TCRdb on the 5' RACE reads, yielding one entry per CDR3 protein. The top ten hold roughly 8% of the sample, which has 1.5 million to 2 million distinct CDR3 sequences, under 30% seen once. V shed 4 bases and J 4 bases; nucleotides not matched to a gene: 9. The CDR3 extends over 15 amino acids. Germline V CDR1 and CDR2: SGHRS, YFSETQ. This TCR derives from a woman aged 30 to 39 in good health. The material sequenced was blood. V and J are TRBV5-1 and TRBJ2-5; TRBD1 agrees at 8 bases. The CDR3: CASSGGGTGRETQYF. The CDR3 DNA is TGCGCCAGCAGCGGAGGCGGGACAGGAAGAGAGACCCAGTACTTC. The full variable domain, in which reference TRBV5-1 and TRBJ2-5 provide the parts outside the CDR3, is KAGVTQTPRYLIKTRGQQVTLSCSPISGHRSVSWYQQTPGQGLQFLFEYFSETQRNKGNFPGRFSGRQFSNSRSEMNVSTLELGDSALYLCASSGGGTGRETQYFGPGTRLLVL.